Following are 23 T cell receptor beta chains from one sample sequenced in a study of blood T cell repertoires in COVID-19. The assay was immunoSEQ multiplex PCR, and TCRdb's table has in-frame clones only and misses some. The sample includes roughly 250,000 clones, 80% to 90% of them seen just once. Sample: peripheral blood. Receptors were obtained from a man aged 45-60 years with acute or convalescent COVID-19.

The chain has TRBV28 and TRBJ2-1; D is uncertain. Looked up from germline, CDR1 is MDHEN and CDR2 is SYDVKM. CDR3 length equals 15 residues. The V gene lost 5 bases and the J gene lost 8 bases, with 19 bases spanning the gap. CDR3 bases: TGTGCCAGCAGTCCGATACGAATTCTAGTCCATGAGCAGTTCTTC. Its translation is CASSPIRILVHEQFF. Supplemented by reference TRBV28 and TRBJ2-1, the full variable domain reads DVKVTQSSRYLVKRTGEKVFLECVQDMDHENMFWYRQDPGLGLRLIYFSYDVKMKEKGDIPEGYSVSREKKERFSLILESASTNQTSMYLCASSPIRILVHEQFFGPGTRLTVL.

The chain links TRBV6-5 to TRBJ2-7; possibly TRBD1 for D (6 bases). Between the trimmed V and J ends, which lost 6 bases and 4 bases, there was a span of 19 bases. The CDR3 is 15 amino acids. Germline values: CDR1 MNHEY, CDR2 SVGAGI. CDR3 sequence reads: CASRPFSGHGYEQYF. The DNA of the CDR3 is TGTGCCAGCAGGCCCTTCTCGGGACATGGTTACGAGCAGTACTTC.

The chain combines TRBV18 with TRBJ2-7, with 7 nucleotides matching TRBD2. V was pared by 1 base and J by 4 bases, with 4 bases of the junction left unmatched. The length of the CDR3 is 14 residues. Germline V gene data show CDR1 as KGHSH and CDR2 as LQKENI. The CDR3 region has the DNA TGTGCCAGCTCACCACAGGGGAGGGGTTACGAGCAGTACTTC. It translates to CASSPQGRGYEQYF.

The chain joins TRBV3-1 (or the pseudogene TRBV3-2) to TRBJ2-1, with a weak D call TRBD1 (6 bases). This CDR3 has 16 residues. The germline CDR1 and CDR2 sequences are LGHDT and YNNKEL (reference sequence). The V gene lost 5 bases and the J gene lost 6 bases, with 20 bases spanning the gap. This chain's CDR3 is CASSTLGGPGANEQFF. In DNA form, the CDR3 reads TGTGCCAGCAGCACCCTAGGGGGACCCGGGGCCAATGAGCAGTTCTTC.

The chain has TRBV10-3 and TRBJ2-6; D is undetermined. Per germline, CDR1 ENHRY and CDR2 SYGVKD. The CDR3 is made up of 17 amino acids. V lost 3 bases and J lost 0, with 12 bases in between. The CDR3 loop is CAISDHSGRSGANVLTF. In DNA form, the CDR3 reads TGTGCCATCAGTGACCACTCGGGTCGCTCTGGGGCCAACGTCCTGACTTTC.

The chain has TRBV1 and TRBJ2-4; the table gives TRBD2 as D, unverified against the DNA. TRBV1 is an annotated pseudogene. The CDR3 is 19 residues long. In nucleotides, the CDR3 is TGCACCAGCAGCGTGCCGGGACTAGTGAAAAATCTAGCCAAAAACATTCAGTACTTC. Its protein is CTSSVPGLVKNLAKNIQYF.

The CDR3 region has the DNA TGTGCCAGCAGCCTTAGCGGGAGTACGGATGAGCAGTTCTTC. This translates into CASSLSGSTDEQFF. The chain recombines TRBV9 with TRBJ2-1, with 9 bases fitting TRBD2. The germline V gene encodes CDR1 SGDLS and CDR2 YYNGEE. V lost 4 bases and J lost 8; bases outside the gene matches: 7. The CDR3 consists of 14 residues.

The chain recombines TRBV28 with TRBJ1-6; perhaps TRBD1 as D (5 bases). The length of the CDR3 is 15 residues. Per germline, CDR1 MDHEN and CDR2 SYDVKM. Trimming left V 5 bases short and J 10 bases short, with 18 bases between. The CDR3 DNA follows: TGTGCCAGCAGTCCCGACCCCAGGGCGAGATCACCCCTCCACTTT. Amino acids: CASSPDPRARSPLHF.

This chain links TRBV5-1 with TRBJ1-1; TRBD1 aligns across 9 bases. V lost 0 bases to trimming and J lost 4 bases; unmatched junction nucleotides: 1. CDR3 length: 14 residues. Germline V gene sequence: CDR1 SGHRS, CDR2 YFSETQ. CDR3 sequence (DNA): TGCGCCAGCAGCTTGGGGACAGGGGCCACTGAAGCTTTCTTT. It yields the protein CASSLGTGATEAFF.

V gene TRBV5-1 combines with J gene TRBJ1-4; the D is unclear. CDR3 size: 15 residues. Trimming removed 3 bases at V and 0 bases at J, with 9 bases between. The germline CDR1 and CDR2 sequences are SGHRS and YFSETQ. The CDR3 loop is CASSSTYATNEKLFF. The CDR3 nucleotides are TGCGCCAGCAGCTCAACATATGCAACTAATGAAAAACTGTTTTTT.

The V gene is TRBV28, the J gene TRBJ2-1, with unresolved D. V lost 5 bases and J 0 bases, leaving 14 bases between the germline ends. The germline CDR1 and CDR2 sequences are MDHEN and SYDVKM. The CDR3 consists of 16 residues. The CDR3 loop reads CASSKAARSSYNEQFF. The CDR3 DNA sequence: TGTGCCAGCAGTAAAGCAGCGAGGAGCTCCTACAATGAGCAGTTCTTC.

In the case of this clone: Germline is not matched at one junction end, which may reflect a read error. The chain joins TRBV7-7 to TRBJ2-1, with 10 bases fitting TRBD1. CDR1 and CDR2 from the germline V gene are SSHAT and FNYEAQ (reference sequence). This CDR3 has 15 amino acids. CDR3 bases: TGTGCTAGCAGCTTAGGACAGGGGGGCTACAATGAGCAGTTCTTC. Its translation: CASSLGQGGYNEQFF.

The sample holds one count of this clone. The chain joins TRBV2 to TRBJ1-5; unclear D gene. Germline CDR1 SNHLY, CDR2 FYNNEI. V lost 8 bases and J lost 5, with 16 bases in between. This CDR3 is 14 amino acids long. CDR3 sequence reads: CASLKTKDYQPQHF. For the CDR3, the DNA is TGTGCCAGCCTAAAGACAAAGGATTATCAGCCCCAGCATTTT.

The rearrangement links TRBV5-1 to TRBJ2-1; D may be TRBD2 (5 bases). CDR1 SGHRS and CDR2 YFSETQ come from the germline V gene. V lost 4 bases, J lost 0 bases, and 23 bases lay in between. The CDR3 length is 19 residues. The CDR3 here is CASSRTAGERLSSYNEQFF. CDR3 in DNA: TGCGCCAGCAGCCGGACGGCAGGTGAACGACTAAGCTCCTACAATGAGCAGTTCTTC.

V gene TRBV10-1 combines with J gene TRBJ2-3, with 11 positions matching TRBD2. V was pared by 6 bases and J by 5 bases, with 7 bases of the junction left unmatched. The germline gives CDR1 WNHNN, CDR2 SYGVQD (reference sequence). CDR3 length equals 15 residues. CDR3 amino acids: CASSPVAGGKDTQYF. The CDR3 coding sequence is TGCGCCAGCAGCCCGGTAGCGGGAGGGAAAGATACGCAGTATTTT.

This clone was observed a handful of times. The chain links TRBV29-1 to TRBJ1-1; D perhaps matches TRBD1 (5 bases). V was cut by 8 bases and J by 4 bases, with 14 bases left in between. Per germline, CDR1 SQVTM and CDR2 ANQGSEA. This CDR3 has 12 residues. CDR3 sequence: CSTSGLITEAFF. DNA of the CDR3: TGCAGCACCTCAGGGTTGATCACTGAAGCTTTCTTT.

V usage is TRBV7-8 and J usage is TRBJ1-2; 8 nucleotides match TRBD1. V lost 5 bases, J lost 4 bases, and 6 bases stayed unmatched. The V gene's germline CDR1 is SGHVS and CDR2 FQNEAQ. This CDR3 is built from 14 residues. Here the CDR3 reads CASSPGDRIYGYTF. The CDR3 DNA reads TGTGCCAGCAGCCCAGGGGACAGGATCTATGGCTACACCTTC.

This clone was observed a single time. V and J are TRBV30 and TRBJ2-3, with 9 bases identical to TRBD1. Trimming took 5 bases from V and 5 from J; bases not matched to a gene: 11. Per germline, CDR1 GTSNPN and CDR2 SVGIG (reference sequence). The CDR3 contains 15 residues. DNA for the CDR3: TGTGCCTGGTACTTTCCGGGACAGGGTTTAGATACGCAGTATTTT. This codes for CAWYFPGQGLDTQYF.

CDR3 sequence (DNA): TGTGCCAGCAGTTCCGGTTCACCCCTCCACTTT. Translating it yields CASSSGSPLHF. This chain links TRBV28 with TRBJ1-6; D unclear. The CDR3 consists of 11 residues. The germline V gene has CDR1 MDHEN and CDR2 SYDVKM. V was shortened by 4 bases and J by 9 bases, with 4 bases between the two germline ends.

The chain joins TRBV11-3 to TRBJ2-3, with 8 positions matching TRBD1. Germline assignment: CDR1 SGHNT and CDR2 YENEEA. V shed 1 base and J 4 bases; nucleotides not matched to a gene: 4. The CDR3 has 15 amino acids. The DNA of the CDR3 is TGTGCCAGCAGCTTAGGACAGGGGTTGGCAGATACGCAGTATTTT. Translating gives CASSLGQGLADTQYF. The whole variable domain, filled in from reference TRBV11-3 and TRBJ2-3, reads EAGVVQSPRYKIIEKKQPVAFWCNPISGHNTLYWYLQNLGQGPELLIRYENEEAVDDSQLPKDRFSAERLKGVDSTLKIQPAELGDSAVYLCASSLGQGLADTQYFGPGTRLTVL.

The chain recombines TRBV11-3 with TRBJ1-1; perhaps TRBD1 as D (5 bases). V lost 7 bases and J lost 0, with 21 bases in between. CDR1 and CDR2 (germline): SGHNT, YENEEA. The CDR3 runs to 17 residues. As DNA, the CDR3 is TGTGCCAGCAACAAAGGCGGGGGTCGCGGGATGAACACTGAAGCTTTCTTT. Translating it yields CASNKGGGRGMNTEAFF. The full variable domain, in which reference TRBV11-3 and TRBJ1-1 provide the parts outside the CDR3, is EAGVVQSPRYKIIEKKQPVAFWCNPISGHNTLYWYLQNLGQGPELLIRYENEEAVDDSQLPKDRFSAERLKGVDSTLKIQPAELGDSAVYLCASNKGGGRGMNTEAFFGQGTRLTVV.

V gene TRBV9 combines with J gene TRBJ1-5; 7 nucleotides align to TRBD1. CDR3 size: 15 residues. Germline V gene sequence: CDR1 SGDLS, CDR2 YYNGEE. With V trimmed by 3 bases and J by 0 bases, 3 bases remained unmatched. The CDR3 region is CASSATGDSNQPQHF. Here the CDR3 DNA reads TGTGCCAGCAGCGCCACAGGGGATAGCAATCAGCCCCAGCATTTT.

The rearrangement joins TRBV6-5 to TRBJ1-3, with 9 bases identical to TRBD1. V shed 4 bases, J shed 2 bases, and the junction held 6 bases outside the gene matches. CDR3 length: 16 amino acids. Germline CDR1 and CDR2: MNHEY and SVGAGI. CDR3 sequence (DNA): TGTGCCAGCAGTTTTGGGACAGGGCGAGCTGGAAACACCATATATTTT. It specifies CASSFGTGRAGNTIYF.